These 3 T cell receptor beta chains came from one sample sequenced in a study of OX40 agonist ivuxolimab in advanced cancers. Library preparation used the immunoSEQ multiplex PCR assay. This is the immuneACCESS table as TCRdb keeps it, with only in-frame sequences that have V and J called. A part of the clones is gone; compared with another copy, unresolved V genes explain less than half, and the rest is unexplained. The sample data list more than 100,000 clones, and 75% to 95% of these were observed just once. Jointly, the top ten make up roughly 0.99% of the sample. The source material was CD4+ or CD8+ T cells sorted from blood, sampled in a trial of the OX40 agonist ivuxolimab. The receptors stem from an adult with an advanced solid tumor such as melanoma, head and neck, liver or kidney cancer.

V and J are TRBV7-9 and TRBJ2-3; 7 nucleotides match TRBD1. Germline trimming cut 5 bases from V and 0 bases from J; bases unmatched to any gene: 5. Germline loops: CDR1 SEHNR, CDR2 FQNEAQ (reference sequence). CDR3 length: 15 amino acids. The DNA for the CDR3 is TGTGCCAGCAGCCAGACAGGGTCAAGCACAGATACGCAGTATTTT. Amino acids: CASSQTGSSTDTQYF. Variable domain in full (rest from reference TRBV7-9 and TRBJ2-3): DTGVSQNPRHKITKRGQNVTFRCDPISEHNRLYWYRQTLGQGPEFLTYFQNEAQLEKSRLLSDRFSAERPKGSFSTLEIQRTEQGDSAMYLCASSQTGSSTDTQYFGPGTRLTVL.

V usage is TRBV5-4 and J usage is TRBJ2-2, with D unclear. Germline-derived CDR1 and CDR2 are SGHNT and YYREEE (reference sequence). The CDR3 has 13 amino acids. The V end was cut by 1 base, the J end by 0 bases, with 1 base between. For the CDR3, the DNA is TGTGCCAGCAGCTTGACGAACACCGGGGAGCTGTTTTTT. It is translated as CASSLTNTGELFF.

The chain recombines TRBV6-5 with TRBJ2-7; 9 bases line up with TRBD1. The CDR3 is made up of 14 amino acids. After removal of 8 bases from V and 6 bases from J, the junction contained 11 bases not matched to a gene. Germline V lookup: CDR1 MNHEY, CDR2 SVGAGI. The CDR3 sequence is CASLSGTGIGEQYF. In DNA form, the CDR3 reads TGTGCCAGCCTCAGTGGGACAGGGATCGGCGAGCAGTACTTC.